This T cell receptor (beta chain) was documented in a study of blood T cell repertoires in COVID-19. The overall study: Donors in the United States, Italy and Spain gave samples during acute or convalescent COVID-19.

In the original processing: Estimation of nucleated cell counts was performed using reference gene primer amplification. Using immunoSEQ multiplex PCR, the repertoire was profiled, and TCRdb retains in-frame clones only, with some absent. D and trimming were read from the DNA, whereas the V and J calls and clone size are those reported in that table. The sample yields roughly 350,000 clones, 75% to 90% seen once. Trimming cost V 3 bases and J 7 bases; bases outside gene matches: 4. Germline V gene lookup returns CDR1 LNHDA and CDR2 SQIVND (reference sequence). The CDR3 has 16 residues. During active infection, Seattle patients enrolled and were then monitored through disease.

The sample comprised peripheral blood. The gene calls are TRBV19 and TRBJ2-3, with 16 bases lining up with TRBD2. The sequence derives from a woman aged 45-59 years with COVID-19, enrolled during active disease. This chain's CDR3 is CASSMGLAGGLNTQYF. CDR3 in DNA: TGTGCCAGTAGTATGGGACTAGCGGGAGGGCTCAATACGCAGTATTTT.